The 13 T cell receptor beta chains below were found in one sample sequenced in a study of blood T cell repertoires in COVID-19 (dated by TCRdb to the early 2020s). Library method: the immunoSEQ multiplex PCR assay. Entries here come from immuneACCESS through TCRdb and include only in-frame sequences with V and J called. Some clones fail to appear in such tables; in the studies checked, an unresolved V gene covers under half of the shortfall, and the cause of the remainder is unknown. The sample profile shows approximately 440,000 clones; approximately 90% of them were found once. The ten largest clones represent around 13% of the sample. Sequencing was performed on peripheral blood. Receptor source: a woman between 45 and 65 years old with COVID-19, enrolled during active disease.

This chain links TRBV5-5 with TRBJ2-7; 9 bases align to TRBD1. J gave up 1 base and V 4 bases, and 6 bases lay outside the gene matches. The CDR3 runs to 15 residues. Germline V gene data show CDR1 as SGHKS and CDR2 as YYEKEE (reference sequence). The CDR3 sequence is CASSKQGTGSYEQYF. In DNA form, the CDR3 reads TGTGCCAGCAGCAAGCAGGGGACAGGGTCCTACGAGCAGTACTTC.

As concerns this clone: The germline gene is not matched at one end of the junction; a read error may be the cause. The chain has TRBV6-1 and TRBJ1-2; D remains ambiguous. The CDR3 runs 16 residues. Germline loops: CDR1 MNHNS, CDR2 SASEGT. This chain's CDR3 is CASSGRNLRVSYRYTF. In nucleotides, the CDR3 is TGTGCCAGCAGTGGAAGGAACCTCCGGGTTTCCTATCGCTACACCTTC.

V usage is TRBV11-2 and J usage is TRBJ2-5, with a tentative D call TRBD1 (6 bases). The CDR3 length is 13 residues. Trimming removed 5 bases at V and 9 bases at J, with 16 bases between. Germline V CDR1 and CDR2: SGHAT, FQNNGV. CDR3 amino acids: CASSQGPASPQYF. The CDR3 DNA is TGTGCCAGCAGCCAGGGGCCAGCATCGCCCCAGTACTTC.

With respect to this clone: Other DNA sequences in this specimen translate into the identical CDR3. The V gene is TRBV5-1, the J gene TRBJ1-1; 10 bases map to TRBD1. Germline trimming cut 0 bases from V and 3 bases from J; bases unmatched to any gene: 2. Germline CDR1 is SGHRS and CDR2 is YFSETQ. This CDR3 has 15 amino acids. CDR3 loop: CASSLDGTGDTEAFF. In nucleotides, the CDR3 is TGCGCCAGCAGCTTGGACGGGACAGGGGACACTGAAGCTTTCTTT.

The V and J genes are TRBV21-1 and TRBJ2-6; TRBD2, the table's D call, was not compared with the DNA. TRBV21-1 is a pseudogene. This CDR3 is built from 13 residues. CDR3 coding DNA: TGTGCCAGGGCGGGGACTGGGGCCAACGTCCTGACTTTC. Translation gives CARAGTGANVLTF.

This CDR3 is CASSLQGDTEAFF. The CDR3 DNA reads as TGTGCCAGTAGTTTACAGGGGGACACTGAAGCTTTCTTT. J is TRBJ1-1 and V is TRBV19; 8 positions agree with TRBD1. Germline values: CDR1 LNHDA, CDR2 SQIVND (reference sequence). Trimming removed 5 bases from V and 3 bases from J; junction bases left unmatched: 2. This CDR3 is built from 13 residues. Supplemented by reference TRBV19 and TRBJ1-1, the full variable domain reads DGGITQSPKYLFRKEGQNVTLSCEQNLNHDAMYWYRQDPGQGLRLIYYSQIVNDFQKGDIAEGYSVSREKKESFPLTVTSAQKNPTAFYLCASSLQGDTEAFFGQGTRLTVV.

This rearrangement joins TRBV2 to TRBJ1-6; no clear D gene. The CDR3 sequence is 14 residues long. V dropped 4 bases and J dropped 10 bases, with 14 bases sitting between them. The germline V gene encodes CDR1 SNHLY and CDR2 FYNNEI. The DNA of the CDR3 is TGTGCCAGCAGTGTAGAGGACTATGAGTCACCCCTCCACTTT. Protein: CASSVEDYESPLHF.

Here the CDR3 DNA reads TGTGCCAGCAGCTCACGGACTAGCGGGGGCAATGAGCAGTTCTTC. Protein product: CASSSRTSGGNEQFF. The chain links TRBV7-9 to TRBJ2-1, with 13 bases that match TRBD2. The junction had 3 bases not matched to a gene; V was cut back by 4 bases and J by 6 bases. The CDR3 is 15 amino acids. CDR1 SEHNR and CDR2 FQNEAQ come from the germline V gene (reference sequence).

This clone was seen a single time. This chain connects TRBV3-1 (or the pseudogene TRBV3-2) to TRBJ2-7; unclear D gene. In germline, CDR1 is LGHDT, CDR2 YNNKEL (reference sequence). This CDR3 spans 16 amino acids. Between the trimmed V and J ends, which lost 1 base and 3 bases, there was a span of 16 bases. The CDR3 DNA reads TGTGCCAGCAGCCAAGGAGGTGCTGGAGAGAACTACGAGCAGTACTTC. Encoded protein: CASSQGGAGENYEQYF.

The V gene is TRBV18, the J gene TRBJ2-7; the match to TRBD1 covers 9 bases. The CDR3 is 16 residues long. The V and J ends lost 3 bases and 3 bases, in that order; junction bases with no gene match: 9. The germline gives CDR1 KGHSH, CDR2 LQKENI. The CDR3 DNA reads TGTGCCAGCTCACCCGGGACAGGGTTAGGTGGCTACGAGCAGTACTTC. This gives the protein CASSPGTGLGGYEQYF.

The chain has TRBV2 and TRBJ2-1, with 12 bases lining up with TRBD1. With 3 bases clipped from V and 6 bases from J, the junction kept 6 bases outside the gene matches. The CDR3 is 16 residues long. The V gene's germline CDR1 is SNHLY and CDR2 FYNNEI. CDR3 DNA sequence: TGTGCCAGCAGTGAGTGGGGGACAGGGGGCCCCAATGAGCAGTTCTTC. Translation: CASSEWGTGGPNEQFF.

The table lists this clone with a count of one. The V and J genes are TRBV5-1 and TRBJ1-1, with 7 bases lining up with TRBD1. The germline gives CDR1 SGHRS, CDR2 YFSETQ. Trimming took 3 bases from V and 1 from J; bases not matched to a gene: 3. The CDR3 has 14 amino acids. CDR3 coding DNA: TGCGCCAGCAGCTCGACAGGGTCGAACACTGAAGCTTTCTTT. It yields the protein CASSSTGSNTEAFF. Drawing the rest from reference TRBV5-1 and TRBJ1-1, the complete variable domain is KAGVTQTPRYLIKTRGQQVTLSCSPISGHRSVSWYQQTPGQGLQFLFEYFSETQRNKGNFPGRFSGRQFSNSRSEMNVSTLELGDSALYLCASSSTGSNTEAFFGQGTRLTVV.

The rearrangement joins TRBV10-2 to TRBJ2-1; 8 nucleotides line up with TRBD2. The germline V gene has CDR1 WSHSY and CDR2 SAAADI. This CDR3 is built from 14 residues. The J segment lost 4 bases and the V segment lost 11 bases, leaving 10 bases of the junction unmatched. CDR3 sequence reads: CAGSGTSPYNEQFF. The CDR3 nucleotides are TGCGCCGGTAGCGGGACTTCACCTTACAATGAGCAGTTCTTC.